These T cell receptor beta chains were read from a single sample in a study of Ad26.COV2.S vaccination and SARS-CoV-2 variants. Assay: immunoSEQ multiplex PCR; the TCRdb copy retains only in-frame clones and omits some. This table holds about 140,000 clones, just over 85% found once. The starting material was peripheral blood, obtained after recovery from COVID-19. Every receptor here comes from a human donor who had recovered from COVID-19. Both conserved end residues are trimmed from each CDR3. Each record gives: clone size, V gene, J gene, CDR3 protein. Not all rows give a size; the values are once, few, many and, for expanded clones, a class.

.	TRBV7-9	TRBJ2-7	ASSSRDRGYEQY
.	TRBV28	TRBJ2-1	ASRTGTTSFEQF
.	TRBV7-2	TRBJ1-1	ASSLVGVRTEAF
.	TRBV12-5	TRBJ2-2	ASGDSRVPGELF
once	TRBV6-6	TRBJ1-3	ASSYTATGAGNTIY
.	TRBV5-1	TRBJ2-7	ASSLREFVWAYEQY
.	TRBV7-9	TRBJ2-5	ASSSYGPGQGETQY
.	TRBV24-1	TRBJ2-1	AIGQGWDEQF
.	TRBV6-6	TRBJ1-1	ASSYSYRGNTEAF
.	TRBV6-5	TRBJ1-1	ASLGGMNTEAF
.	TRBV4-1	TRBJ2-1	ASSQEGLADIYNEQF
.	TRBV12-3/TRBV12-4	TRBJ2-1	ASSFGQVGEQF
.	TRBV7-2	TRBJ2-5	ASSLGVERQETQY
.	TRBV2	TRBJ2-7	ASSEAMEQY
.	TRBV20-1	TRBJ2-1	SAKSLAEQF
.	TRBV6-5	TRBJ2-3	ASSYSRVGHRDTQY
.	TRBV7-8	TRBJ2-7	ASSLTSGGYEQY
.	TRBV27	TRBJ2-7	ASSFVAGGPYEQY
few	TRBV29-1	TRBJ1-3	SVAAGRNSGNTIY
.	TRBV2	TRBJ2-7	ASSAHVNEQY
.	TRBV5-5	TRBJ1-1	ASNFWTGAGTEAF
.	TRBV5-1	TRBJ1-4	ASSLGANEKLF
.	TRBV12-5	TRBJ2-3	ASGLVVTDTQY
once	TRBV6-5	TRBJ1-5	ASSYSAGDQPQH
.	TRBV9	TRBJ1-4	ASSVADTTNEKLF
.	TRBV27	TRBJ1-2	ASSSTGGAKGYT
few	TRBV7-2	TRBJ1-1	ASSLYRGGVNTEAF
.	TRBV6-5	TRBJ2-7	ASSYGSGSNSYEQY
once	TRBV9	TRBJ2-2	ASRGGNTGELF
.	TRBV29-1	TRBJ1-3	SASTGSGNTIY
.	TRBV10-1	TRBJ2-1	ASSESRGGDNEQF
.	TRBV28	TRBJ2-7	ASSDYEQY
once	TRBV6-6	TRBJ2-7	ASRTSARDHEQY
.	TRBV6-5	TRBJ2-6	ASRRVSGANVLT
.	TRBV19	TRBJ2-3	ASRRIYRTTDTQY
.	TRBV4-3	TRBJ1-2	ASSHFRHGANYGYT
.	TRBV4-3	TRBJ2-6	ASSQVQGAGANVLT
.	TRBV7-9	TRBJ1-1	ASSLLRGRTEAF
.	TRBV27	TRBJ2-7	ASSPSRDSYEQY
.	TRBV7-9	TRBJ2-5	ASSLDPSAGAETQY
.	TRBV2	TRBJ1-2	ASSEWEGKGYGYT
.	TRBV6-5	TRBJ1-1	ASSSFGTASTEAF
.	TRBV15	TRBJ2-1	ATSRGYNEQF
few	TRBV4-1	TRBJ2-1	ASSPSGLAYNEQF
.	TRBV29-1	TRBJ1-2	SARDRADYGYT
.	TRBV9	TRBJ2-7	ASSATGLSYEQY
.	TRBV7-2	TRBJ2-1	ASSLTGGIYNEQF
.	TRBV28	TRBJ1-2	ASSLQGLPYGYT
.	TRBV30	TRBJ2-2	AWTRQSGATGELF
.	TRBV4-3	TRBJ1-3	ASSQDRGREGNTIY